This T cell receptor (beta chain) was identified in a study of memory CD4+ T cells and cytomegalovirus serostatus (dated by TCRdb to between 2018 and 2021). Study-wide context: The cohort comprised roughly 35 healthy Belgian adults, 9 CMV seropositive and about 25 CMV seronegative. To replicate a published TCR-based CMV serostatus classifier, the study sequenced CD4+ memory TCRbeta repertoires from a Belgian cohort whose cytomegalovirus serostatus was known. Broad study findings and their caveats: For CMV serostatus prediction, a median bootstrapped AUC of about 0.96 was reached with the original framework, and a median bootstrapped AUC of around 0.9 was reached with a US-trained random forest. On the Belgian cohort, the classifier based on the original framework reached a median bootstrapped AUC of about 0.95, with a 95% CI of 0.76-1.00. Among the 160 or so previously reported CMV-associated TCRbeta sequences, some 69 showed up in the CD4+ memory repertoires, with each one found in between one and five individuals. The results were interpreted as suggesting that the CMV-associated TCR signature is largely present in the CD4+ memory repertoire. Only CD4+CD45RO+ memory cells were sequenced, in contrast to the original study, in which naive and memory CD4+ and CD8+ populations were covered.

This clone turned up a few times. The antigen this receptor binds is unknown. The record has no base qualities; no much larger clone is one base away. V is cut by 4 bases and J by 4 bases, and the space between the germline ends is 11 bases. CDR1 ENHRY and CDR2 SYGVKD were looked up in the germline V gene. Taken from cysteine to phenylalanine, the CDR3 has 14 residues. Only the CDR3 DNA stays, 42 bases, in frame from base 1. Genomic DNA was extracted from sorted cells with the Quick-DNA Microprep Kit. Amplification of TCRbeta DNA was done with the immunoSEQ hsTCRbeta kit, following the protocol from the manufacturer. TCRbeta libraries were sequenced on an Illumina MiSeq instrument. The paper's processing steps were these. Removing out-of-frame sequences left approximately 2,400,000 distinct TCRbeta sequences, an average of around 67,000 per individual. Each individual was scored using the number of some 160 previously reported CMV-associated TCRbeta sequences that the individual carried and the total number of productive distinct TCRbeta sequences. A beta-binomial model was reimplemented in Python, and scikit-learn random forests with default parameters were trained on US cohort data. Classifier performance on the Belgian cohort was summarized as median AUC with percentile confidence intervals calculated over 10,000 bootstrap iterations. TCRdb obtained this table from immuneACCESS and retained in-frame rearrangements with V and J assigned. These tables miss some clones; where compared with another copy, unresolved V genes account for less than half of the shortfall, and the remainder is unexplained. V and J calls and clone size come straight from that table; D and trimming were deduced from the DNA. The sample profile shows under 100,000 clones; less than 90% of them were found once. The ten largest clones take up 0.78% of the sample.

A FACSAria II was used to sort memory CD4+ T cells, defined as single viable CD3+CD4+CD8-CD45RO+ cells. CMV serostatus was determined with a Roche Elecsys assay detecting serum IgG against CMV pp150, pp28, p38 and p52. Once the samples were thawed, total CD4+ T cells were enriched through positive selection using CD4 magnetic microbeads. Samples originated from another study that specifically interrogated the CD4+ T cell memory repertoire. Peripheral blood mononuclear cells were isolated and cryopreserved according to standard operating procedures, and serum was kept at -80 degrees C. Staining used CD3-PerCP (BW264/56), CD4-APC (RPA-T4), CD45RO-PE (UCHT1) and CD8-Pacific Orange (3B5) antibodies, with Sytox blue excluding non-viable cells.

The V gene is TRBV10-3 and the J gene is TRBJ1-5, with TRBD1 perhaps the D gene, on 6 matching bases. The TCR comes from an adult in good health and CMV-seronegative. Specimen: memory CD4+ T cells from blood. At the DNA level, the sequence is TGTGCCATCAGTGCGGACAGCGGAAATCAGCCCCAGCATTTT. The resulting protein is CAISADSGNQPQHF.